The text below deals with one T cell receptor (beta chain). What it recognizes is unknown. This specimen belongs to a study of vaccination and CD4 T cells after COVID-19. Study-level points and caveats: Nearly all convalescent vaccine-specific clones, 304 of 307, recognized only SARS-CoV-2 spike.

Indicated treatment: approximately 9-day PBMC culture with coronavirus spike peptide pools or control peptides (ViraFEST assay). The dates of positive PCR tests extended from March through December 2020 and came before the US Alpha, Beta and Delta variants. Sequencing of cultured CD4+ T cell DNA used the Oncomine TCR Beta short-read assay. TCRdb re-called the PCR reads through MiXCR, storing one row per CDR3 protein. The table lists over 13,000 distinct CDR3 sequences, around 50% of them singletons. The CDR3 has 17 residues. Looked up from germline, CDR1 is MNHEY and CDR2 is SVGAGI. With 2 bases clipped from V and 3 bases from J, the junction kept 12 bases outside the gene matches.

This sequence was found in a human donor who had recovered from COVID-19. Specimen: CD4+ T cells from blood, cultured in vitro. The V gene is TRBV6-5, the J gene TRBJ2-7; TRBD1 aligns across 8 bases. In DNA form, the CDR3 reads TGTGCCAGCAGTTACCCGATTGGAAGGACAGGGAACTACGAGCAGTACTTC. This sequence encodes CASSYPIGRTGNYEQYF.